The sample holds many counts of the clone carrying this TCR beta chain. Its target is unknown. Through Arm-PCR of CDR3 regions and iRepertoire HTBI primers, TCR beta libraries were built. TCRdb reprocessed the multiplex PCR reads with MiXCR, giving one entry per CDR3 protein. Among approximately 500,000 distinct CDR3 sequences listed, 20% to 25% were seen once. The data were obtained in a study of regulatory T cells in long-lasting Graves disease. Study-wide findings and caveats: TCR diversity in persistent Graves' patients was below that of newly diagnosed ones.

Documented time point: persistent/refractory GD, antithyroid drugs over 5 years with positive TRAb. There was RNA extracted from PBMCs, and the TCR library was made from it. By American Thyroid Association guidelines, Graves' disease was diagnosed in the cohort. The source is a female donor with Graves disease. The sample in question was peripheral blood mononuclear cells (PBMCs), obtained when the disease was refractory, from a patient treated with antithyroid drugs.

The CDR3 coding sequence is TGCAGCGTCTCACCGACTAGCGGGAGAGAGACCCAGTACTTC. This encodes CSVSPTSGRETQYF. The chain links TRBV29-1 to TRBJ2-5, with 12 bases that match TRBD2. The CDR3 runs 14 residues. Germline CDR1 reads SQVTM; CDR2 reads ANQGSEA. The ends lost 6 bases at V and 4 bases at J; junction bases unmatched: 6.